This T cell receptor (beta chain) was documented in a study of shared clonotypes between healthy human individuals. General study findings and limits: Clonotypes that were shared across a handful of donors made up 4.5% to 5% of naive CD4 clonotypes.

Some clones are missing from TCRdb's copy, which holds only in-frame ones; the method was immunoSEQ multiplex PCR. The sample contains about 2.4 million clones, approximately 94% of which appear only once. A word on this clone: The antigen is unknown. This same CDR3 is encoded by further DNA sequences in the sample.

The sample was naive CD4+ T cells from PBMCs. Subset defined: CD45RA+ positively selected. This receptor was obtained from a man between 18 and 35 years old in good health. Some clones in this sample may be carry-over from other donors' samples.

CDR3 residues: CASSLPSTDTQYF. For the CDR3, the DNA is TGTGCCAGCAGCTTACCCTCCACAGATACGCAGTATTTT. This sequence joins TRBV11-2 and TRBJ2-3; no clear D gene. Germline V gene data show CDR1 as SGHAT and CDR2 as FQNNGV. Trimming removed 2 bases at V and 2 bases at J, with 5 bases between. The CDR3 totals 13 residues. Drawing the rest from reference TRBV11-2 and TRBJ2-3, the complete variable domain is EAGVAQSPRYKIIEKRQSVAFWCNPISGHATLYWYQQILGQGPKLLIQFQNNGVVDDSQLPKDRFSAERLKGVDSTLKIQPAKLEDSAVYLCASSLPSTDTQYFGPGTRLTVL.